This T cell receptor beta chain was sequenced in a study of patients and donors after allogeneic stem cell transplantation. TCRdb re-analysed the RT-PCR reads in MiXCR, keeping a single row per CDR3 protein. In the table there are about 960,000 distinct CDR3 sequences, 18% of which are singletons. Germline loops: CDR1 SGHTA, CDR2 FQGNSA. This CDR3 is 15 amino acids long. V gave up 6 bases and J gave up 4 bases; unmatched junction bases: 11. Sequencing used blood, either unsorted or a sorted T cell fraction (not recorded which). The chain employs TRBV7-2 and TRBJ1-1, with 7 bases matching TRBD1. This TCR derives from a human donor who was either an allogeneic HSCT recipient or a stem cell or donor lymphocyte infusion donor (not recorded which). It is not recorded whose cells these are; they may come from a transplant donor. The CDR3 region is CASRKGEGAVTEAFF. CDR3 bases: TGTGCCAGCAGGAAAGGGGAGGGGGCTGTCACTGAAGCTTTCTTT.